This entry concerns a single TCR beta chain. The clone's antigen remains unknown. No base quality values were provided; no much bigger clone lies one nucleotide off. Library generation was performed with the immunoSEQ multiplex PCR assay. A mixture of 60 forward primers for TCR Vbeta segments and 13 reverse primers for TCR Jbeta segments was used in the multiplex PCR. Amplification of the CDR3 region of rearranged TCR beta genes was performed with a multiplex PCR assay on genomic DNA. The amplified TCR beta libraries were sequenced on the Illumina HiSeq System as 87-base-pair reads. The study's processing was this. A later analysis tallied 75 million to 85 million unique TCR beta chains across the 550 to 850 repertoires, and around 10 million of those chains were shared by two or more donors. Raw reads were error-corrected and collapsed into unique sequences with a nearest-neighbor algorithm that merged closely related sequences to remove PCR and sequencing errors. Alignment of CDR3 sequences to IMGT reference sequences was used to assign V, D and J gene segments. For a sequence to be retained, a match of at least six nucleotides was required to both a V gene segment and a J gene segment. Rearrangements were classified as productive when the CDR3 lacked stop codons and remained in frame with V and J, and all other rearrangements were classified as non-productive. CDR3 was defined by IMGT convention, running from the second conserved V-encoded cysteine to the conserved J-encoded phenylalanine. Sequences without an unambiguous match to a single V gene segment were excluded from the earlier analysis of about 600 of the donors. An earlier analysis of fewer than 750 of the donors called V segments functional above 56.7% productive rearrangements and segregating when the between-donor standard deviation exceeded 5%. A statistical classification framework was built to diagnose cytomegalovirus status from the catalog of TCR beta chain sequences. A later analysis assigned V and J genes by comparing TCR nucleotide sequences with IMGT/GENE-DB human TR gene sequences. A later analysis assigned CDR3 sequences and most-parsimonious VDJ recombination scenarios with the TCRdist pipeline. In a later analysis, every TCR beta chain was defined by the combination of its CDR3 amino acid sequence and its V-gene family, and reads without a unique V-gene family were dropped. In a later analysis, several hundred highly shared, low-generation-probability nucleotide sequences were removed to address suspected cross-contamination and a sequencing artifact. In a later analysis, a clonal expansion index was calculated for each public chain from normalized within-repertoire ranks of inferred template counts. In a later analysis, generation probabilities were computed using a VDJ recombination model fitted to out-of-frame rearrangements, and the results were checked against IGoR. A later analysis scored TCR-TCR, TCR-HLA and TCR-CMV co-occurrence with hypergeometric tests, applying a repertoire-size bias correction to TCR pairs. To estimate false discovery rates, a later analysis permuted the HLA or CMV assignments 20 times. A later analysis grouped co-occurring TCRs with DBSCAN, adding TCRdist sequence similarity when clustering within HLA-allele-positive subsets. For co-occurrence clustering, repertoires with fewer than 30,000 or more than 120,000 public chains were excluded, along with five repertoires with anomalous nucleotide sharing. This immuneACCESS table, as held by TCRdb, lists in-frame sequences with V and J called but not all clones. Of the missing ones, under half trace to an unresolved V gene in checked studies; the others have no known cause. That table is the source of V, J and clone size, and D and trimming were worked out from the DNA. Recorded for this sample are just over 150,000 clones; roughly 85% of them occurred a single time. The ten largest account for approximately 2.3% of the sample.

Taken from cysteine to phenylalanine, the CDR3 has 14 residues. Only CDR3 DNA remains: 42 bases, in frame from the first base. As encoded in the germline V gene, CDR1 is SGHTA while CDR2 is FQGNSA. Ends trimmed: V by 5 bases, J by 7 bases; bases unmatched to a gene: 8. These data belong to a study of cytomegalovirus exposure and HLA in healthy donors (dated by TCRdb to the late 2010s). Context from the whole study: An earlier analysis of roughly 500 of the donors reported approximately 280 Gb of sequence data and 117 million unique TCR beta sequences obtained from around 190 million T cells. Using immunosequencing, the study profiled T cell repertoires from 666 subjects and related those repertoires to cytomegalovirus serostatus. In a later genetic analysis, genome-wide SNP genotypes for about three fifths of the 666 donors were used, and that subset was treated as a discovery cohort. In addition to the first cohort of 666 subjects, a separate validation cohort of 120 different subjects was used. Because of strong linkage in the cohort, four to six DR-DQ haplotypes were treated as single units for association and clustering. All discovery cohort repertoires had been generated using a single sequencing platform. Rather than drawing on any new phenotypic data, the later analysis identified candidate immune exposures from TCR beta sequences and the way those sequences occurred across donors. In an earlier analysis of 587 of the donors, high-throughput TCR beta sequencing was used to judge whether each TCR beta V gene segment behaved as functional or pseudogenic. Among under 450 genotyped donors of the cohort, an average of about 240,000 unique TCR beta nucleotide sequences were sequenced per donor, roughly 20% of them non-productive. Donor age, sex, ethnicity and CMV serostatus were compiled alongside the repertoire data. To predict cytomegalovirus infection status, the study combined high-throughput TCR immunosequencing, statistical association of individual TCRs with disease status, and machine learning. Typing coverage varied by locus: roughly 629-630 donors for A, B, C, DRB1 and DQB1; roughly 510 for DQA1; around 610 for DPA1; around 490 for DPB1. HLA typing included class I and class II loci at four-digit resolution. Among the approximately 400 genotyped donors, around 81% belonged to the genetic ancestry cluster associated with self-reported Caucasian donors. Roughly 310 gigabases of sequencing data and 80 million or so unique TCR sequences were included in an early release covering 500 to 750 HLA-typed donors. A later analysis re-analyzed previously published TCR beta repertoires from approximately 700 donors and added high-resolution HLA genotyping to study TCR occurrence patterns. The study was designed to test whether signatures of past pathogen exposure could be identified by cataloging public T cell receptors.

In total, approximately 610 healthy bone marrow donors made up the cohort. Cohort members were all nominally healthy when sampled, although unrecorded immune exposures were likely present. The donor was CMV seropositive and was included in the group of 250 to 300 seropositive cohort members. Each donor provided a peripheral blood sample, and peripheral blood mononuclear cells were used for TCR beta sequencing. Genomic DNA was extracted from the blood cell samples with the Qiagen DNeasy Blood Extraction Kit. Broad study findings and their caveats: Specific HLA alleles were associated with 18,000 or so TCR beta sequences at a false discovery rate of 0.05 in a later analysis. The 87-base-pair reads could not distinguish some IMGT-functional V segments, including TRBV6-2 and TRBV6-3, so those segments were excluded. Across donors, most TCR sequences were observed very rarely, whereas some public TCRs were present in many individuals. The only immune exposure information available for the cohort was CMV serostatus. An earlier analysis of several hundred of the donors showed that most TCR beta V segments appeared in productive rearrangements either about 87% or about 30% of the time, which broadly matched IMGT annotations. According to a later analysis, TCR association rates differed among HLA loci, with DRB1 alleles showing the most associated TCRs and HLA-C alleles showing the fewest. Linkage disequilibrium might explain the correlated functional status among segregating V segments, but an unknown experimental factor could not be excluded. This cohort had only TCR beta chains sequenced, and the lack of alpha or paired-chain data limited which features could be detected. A cluster of highly shared sequence variants was judged likely to be a technical artifact of the sequencing pipeline. A later genetic analysis associated a missense DCLRE1C variant with V-gene and J-gene trimming of TCR beta chains, and an independent cohort replicated the association. The presence/absence analyses assumed that sequencing depth was roughly uniform across donors, and that assumption may not be true. Most CMV-associated TCR beta chains appeared to be HLA-restricted in a later analysis, and the HLA associations seemed to be driven largely by CMV exposure. The authors suggested that the approach could potentially be extended to other disease states and immunological phenotypes. A further reported finding was that TCR beta sequences accurately predicted the HLA-A and HLA-B alleles for most subjects in the first cohort. In a later analysis, HLA-associated TCR beta chains were found to be more clonally expanded and to have lower generation probabilities than equally common non-associated chains. The earlier analysis of some 540 of the donors excluded roughly 16 rarely observed V segments, including chromosome 9 orphons, because counts were too low. Because HLA typing was unavailable for some donors at each locus, only the typed subset was used in association tests. A few of the identified cytomegalovirus-associated TCR beta chains were confirmed in vitro to be specific for cytomegalovirus antigens. According to a later analysis, parvovirus B19, influenza, CMV and Epstein-Barr virus appeared linked to several top co-occurrence clusters. According to a later genetic analysis, donors in an Asian-associated ancestry cluster had fewer N-insertions in productive TCRs than the approximately 650-donor mean. In the study, roughly 160 TCR beta chains were listed as associated with cytomegalovirus. In both the original and validation cohorts, the classifier was reported to diagnose cytomegalovirus status with high specificity and sensitivity. When HLA alleles, especially DR and DQ, strongly co-occurred, attributing TCR associations to individual alleles was difficult.

The chain is assembled from TRBV7-2 and TRBJ1-5, and TRBD1 matches 7 of the central bases. The sequencing sample was made of PBMCs. This sequence originates from a man aged 18 to 29 in good health and CMV-seropositive. CDR3 reads: CASSPTGAGQPQHF. The bases are TGTGCCAGCAGCCCAACAGGGGCGGGACAGCCCCAGCATTTT.